This TCR beta chain was sequenced during a study of PD-1 blockade in mismatch repair-deficient tumors. Study context: All were previously treated, progressing patients with approximately 12 mismatch repair-deficient cancer types.

Mismatch repair deficiency was confirmed in all patients, by PCR or immunohistochemistry. TCR sequencing covered a few patients who responded to pembrolizumab. Profiling relied on immunoSEQ multiplex PCR, and the TCRdb table lists in-frame clones only, not all of them. The sample lists approximately 17,000 clones; approximately 84% were seen once. As regards this clone: No antigen is known for it.

The ends lost 10 bases at V and 3 bases at J; junction bases unmatched: 17. CDR1 MDHEN and CDR2 SYDVKM come from the germline V gene. The CDR3 runs 17 residues. Study findings and constraints: After pembrolizumab, tumor-resident clones rose rapidly, then generally contracted before radiologic responses.

Specimen: PBMCs, collected less than 25 weeks after starting pembrolizumab. V is TRBV28 and J is TRBJ2-7; 11 bases fit TRBD2. This TCR was sampled from an adult with mismatch repair-deficient cancer. DNA for the CDR3: TGTGCCACCGACCTACTAGCGGGAGCAAGGTTGGGCTACGAGCAGTACTTC. Translating gives CATDLLAGARLGYEQYF.